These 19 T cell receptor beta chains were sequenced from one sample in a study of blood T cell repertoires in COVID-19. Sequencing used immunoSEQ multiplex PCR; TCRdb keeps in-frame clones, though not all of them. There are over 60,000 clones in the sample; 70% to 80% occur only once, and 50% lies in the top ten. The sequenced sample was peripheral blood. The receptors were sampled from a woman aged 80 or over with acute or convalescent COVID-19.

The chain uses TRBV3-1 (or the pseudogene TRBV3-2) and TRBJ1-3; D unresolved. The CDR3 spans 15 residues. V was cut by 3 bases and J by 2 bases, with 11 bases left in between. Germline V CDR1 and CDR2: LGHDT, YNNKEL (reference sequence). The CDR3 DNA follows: TGTGCCAGCAGCCAGCAGCTGGGCACTGGAAACACCATATATTTT. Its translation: CASSQQLGTGNTIYF.

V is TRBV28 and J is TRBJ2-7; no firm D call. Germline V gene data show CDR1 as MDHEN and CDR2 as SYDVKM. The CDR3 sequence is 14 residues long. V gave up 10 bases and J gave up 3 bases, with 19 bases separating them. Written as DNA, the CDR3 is TGTGCCACCGCGGCGGCAGTTAATAGCTACGAGCAGTACTTC. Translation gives CATAAAVNSYEQYF. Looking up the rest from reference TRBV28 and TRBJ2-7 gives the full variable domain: DVKVTQSSRYLVKRTGEKVFLECVQDMDHENMFWYRQDPGLGLRLIYFSYDVKMKEKGDIPEGYSVSREKKERFSLILESASTNQTSMYLCATAAAVNSYEQYFGPGTRLTVT.

The DNA for the CDR3 is TGTGCCAGCAGCTTACTTTACGGAGCCAAAAACATTCAGTACTTC. It is translated as CASSLLYGAKNIQYF. The J gene is TRBJ2-4, the V gene TRBV7-8; D is unclear. Germline V gene data show CDR1 as SGHVS and CDR2 as FQNEAQ. This CDR3 contains 15 residues. V lost 2 bases and J lost 0, with 8 bases in between.

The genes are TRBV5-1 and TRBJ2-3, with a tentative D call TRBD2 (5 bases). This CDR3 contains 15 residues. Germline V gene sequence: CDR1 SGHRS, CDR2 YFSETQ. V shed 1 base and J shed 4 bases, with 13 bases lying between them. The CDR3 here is CASSLTREPSDTQYF. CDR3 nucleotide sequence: TGCGCCAGCAGCTTGACCCGGGAACCCTCAGATACGCAGTATTTT.

The CDR3: CASSLGRGYTF. In DNA form, the CDR3 reads TGTGCCAGCAGTTTAGGCAGGGGCTACACCTTC. The gene calls are TRBV12-3 or TRBV12-4 and TRBJ1-2, with D uncertain. Between the trimmed V and J ends, which lost 1 base and 8 bases, there was a span of 5 bases. The CDR3 runs 11 residues.

The CDR3 loop is CASSPSQVESTEAFF. CDR3 bases: TGTGCCAGCAGTCCTTCGCAGGTAGAGAGCACTGAAGCTTTCTTT. The V call is TRBV28, the J call TRBJ1-1; unclear D gene. The CDR3 is 15 residues long. Germline lookup yields CDR1 MDHEN and CDR2 SYDVKM. V was trimmed by 5 bases and J by 4 bases, leaving 17 bases between them.

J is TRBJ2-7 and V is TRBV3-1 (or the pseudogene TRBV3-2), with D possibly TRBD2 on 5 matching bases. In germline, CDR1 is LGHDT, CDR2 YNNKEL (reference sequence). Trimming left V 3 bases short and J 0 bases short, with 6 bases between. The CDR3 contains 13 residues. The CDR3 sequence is CASSHTSSYEQYF. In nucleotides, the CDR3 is TGTGCCAGCAGCCACACTAGCTCCTACGAGCAGTACTTC.

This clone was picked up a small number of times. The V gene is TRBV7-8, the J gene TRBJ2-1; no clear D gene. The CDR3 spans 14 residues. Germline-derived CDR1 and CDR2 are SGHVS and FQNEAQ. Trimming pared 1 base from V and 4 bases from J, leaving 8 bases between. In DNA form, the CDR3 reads TGTGCCAGCAGCTTAGAGGTCAGGTACAATGAGCAGTTCTTC. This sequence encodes CASSLEVRYNEQFF.

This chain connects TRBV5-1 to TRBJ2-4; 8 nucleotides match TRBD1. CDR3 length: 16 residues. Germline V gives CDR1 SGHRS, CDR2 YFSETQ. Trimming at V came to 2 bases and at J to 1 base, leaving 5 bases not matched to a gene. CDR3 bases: TGCGCCAGCAGCTTAGGACAGGGCGCGGCCAAAAACATTCAGTACTTC. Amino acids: CASSLGQGAAKNIQYF.

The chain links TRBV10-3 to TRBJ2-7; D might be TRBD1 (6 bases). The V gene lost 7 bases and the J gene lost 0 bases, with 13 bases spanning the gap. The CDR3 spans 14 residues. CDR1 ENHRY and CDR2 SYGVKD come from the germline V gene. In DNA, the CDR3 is TGTGCCATCAAATCCCAGGACAGCTCCTACGAGCAGTACTTC. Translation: CAIKSQDSSYEQYF.

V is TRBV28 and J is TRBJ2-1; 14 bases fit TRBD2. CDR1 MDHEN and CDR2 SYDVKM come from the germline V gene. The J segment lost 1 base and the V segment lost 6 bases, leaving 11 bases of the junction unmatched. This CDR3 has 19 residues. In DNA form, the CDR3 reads TGTGCCAGCAGCCAAGGGGGACTAGCGGGAGTGAGGTCCTACAATGAGCAGTTCTTC. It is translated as CASSQGGLAGVRSYNEQFF.

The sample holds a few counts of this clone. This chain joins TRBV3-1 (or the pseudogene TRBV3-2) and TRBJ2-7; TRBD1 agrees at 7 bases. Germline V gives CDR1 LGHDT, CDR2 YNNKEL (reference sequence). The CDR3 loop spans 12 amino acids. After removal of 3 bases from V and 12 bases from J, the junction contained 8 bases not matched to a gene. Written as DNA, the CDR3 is TGTGCCAGCAGCCAGGGTACCGGGACAGTGTACTTC. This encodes CASSQGTGTVYF.

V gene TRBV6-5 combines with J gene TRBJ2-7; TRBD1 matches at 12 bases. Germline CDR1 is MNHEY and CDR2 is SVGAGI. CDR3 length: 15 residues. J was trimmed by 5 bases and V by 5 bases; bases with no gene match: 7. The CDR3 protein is CASSITGTGGNEQYF. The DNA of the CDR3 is TGTGCCAGCAGTATTACCGGGACAGGGGGCAACGAGCAGTACTTC.

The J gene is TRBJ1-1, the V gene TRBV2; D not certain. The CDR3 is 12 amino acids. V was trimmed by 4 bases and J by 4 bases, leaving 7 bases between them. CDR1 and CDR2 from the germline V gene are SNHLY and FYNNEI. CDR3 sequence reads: CASSAQSTEAFF. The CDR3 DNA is TGTGCCAGCAGTGCACAGTCCACTGAAGCTTTCTTT.

As DNA, the CDR3 is TGCGCCAGCAGCTTGGACGGACAGGGGGCCGGCAATGAGCAGTTCTTC. It specifies CASSLDGQGAGNEQFF. The chain has TRBV5-1 and TRBJ2-1; 11 bases align to TRBD1. Germline assignment: CDR1 SGHRS and CDR2 YFSETQ. The CDR3 covers 16 residues. V shed 0 bases and J 6 bases; nucleotides not matched to a gene: 5.

The CDR3 DNA sequence: TGTGCCTGGAGCTTGACAGGGACATCACCCCTCCACTTT. Protein sequence: CAWSLTGTSPLHF. The chain has TRBV30 and TRBJ1-6; 7 positions agree with TRBD1. Germline V CDR1 and CDR2: GTSNPN, SVGIG (reference sequence). CDR3 length: 13 residues. The ends lost 3 bases at V and 10 bases at J; junction bases unmatched: 6. Supplemented by reference TRBV30 and TRBJ1-6, the full variable domain reads SQTIHQWPATLVQPVGSPLSLECTVEGTSNPNLYWYRQAAGRGLQLLFYSVGIGQISSEVPQNLSASRPQDRQFILSSKKLLLSDSGFYLCAWSLTGTSPLHFGNGTRLTVT.

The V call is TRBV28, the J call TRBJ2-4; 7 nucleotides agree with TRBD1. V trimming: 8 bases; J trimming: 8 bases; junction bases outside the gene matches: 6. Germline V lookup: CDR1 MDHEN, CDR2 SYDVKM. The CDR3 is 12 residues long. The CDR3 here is CASGSGGYIQYF. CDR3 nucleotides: TGTGCCAGCGGGTCAGGGGGTTACATTCAGTACTTC.

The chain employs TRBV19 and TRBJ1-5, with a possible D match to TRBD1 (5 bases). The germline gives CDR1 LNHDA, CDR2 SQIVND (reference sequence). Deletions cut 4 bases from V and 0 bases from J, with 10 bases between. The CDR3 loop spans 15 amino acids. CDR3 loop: CASSTDSYSNQPQHF. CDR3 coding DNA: TGTGCCAGTAGTACCGACAGTTATAGCAATCAGCCCCAGCATTTT.

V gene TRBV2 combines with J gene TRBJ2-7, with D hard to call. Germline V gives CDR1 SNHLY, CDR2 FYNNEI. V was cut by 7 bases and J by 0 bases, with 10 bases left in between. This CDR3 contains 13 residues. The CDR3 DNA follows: TGTGCCAGCACTCACGGTATCTCCTACGAGCAGTACTTC. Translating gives CASTHGISYEQYF.